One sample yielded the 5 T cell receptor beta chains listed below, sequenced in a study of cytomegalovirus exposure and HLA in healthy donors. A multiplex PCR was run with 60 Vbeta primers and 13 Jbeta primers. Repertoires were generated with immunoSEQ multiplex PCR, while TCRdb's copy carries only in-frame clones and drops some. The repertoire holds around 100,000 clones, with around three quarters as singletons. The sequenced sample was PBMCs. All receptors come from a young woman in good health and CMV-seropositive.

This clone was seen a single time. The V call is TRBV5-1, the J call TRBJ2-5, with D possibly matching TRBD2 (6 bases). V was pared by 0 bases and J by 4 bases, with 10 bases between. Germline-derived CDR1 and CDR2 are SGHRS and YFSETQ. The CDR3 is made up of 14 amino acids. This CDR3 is CASSLGHGGETQYF. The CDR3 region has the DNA TGCGCCAGCAGCTTGGGACACGGGGGAGAGACCCAGTACTTC.

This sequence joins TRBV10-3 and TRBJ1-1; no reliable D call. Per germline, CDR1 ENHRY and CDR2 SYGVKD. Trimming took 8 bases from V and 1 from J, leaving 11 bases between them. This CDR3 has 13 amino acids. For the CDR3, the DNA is TGTGCCATCTTAGCAGCTTCGAACACTGAAGCTTTCTTT. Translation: CAILAASNTEAFF.

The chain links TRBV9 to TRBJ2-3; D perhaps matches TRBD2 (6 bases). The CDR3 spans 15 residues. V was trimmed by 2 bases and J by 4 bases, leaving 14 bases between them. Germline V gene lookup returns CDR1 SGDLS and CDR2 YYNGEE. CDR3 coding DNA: TGTGCCAGCAGCGTGGAAGGCGGGGATCCAGATACGCAGTATTTT. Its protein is CASSVEGGDPDTQYF.

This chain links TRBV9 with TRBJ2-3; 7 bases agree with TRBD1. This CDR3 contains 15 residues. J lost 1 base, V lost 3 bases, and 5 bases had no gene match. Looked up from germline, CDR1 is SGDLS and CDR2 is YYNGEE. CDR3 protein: CASSGHRGGTDTQYF. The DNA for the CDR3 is TGTGCCAGCAGCGGCCACAGGGGAGGCACAGATACGCAGTATTTT. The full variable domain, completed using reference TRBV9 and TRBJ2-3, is DSGVTQTPKHLITATGQRVTLRCSPRSGDLSVYWYQQSLDQGLQFLIQYYNGEERAKGNILERFSAQQFPDLHSELNLSSLELGDSALYFCASSGHRGGTDTQYFGPGTRLTVL.

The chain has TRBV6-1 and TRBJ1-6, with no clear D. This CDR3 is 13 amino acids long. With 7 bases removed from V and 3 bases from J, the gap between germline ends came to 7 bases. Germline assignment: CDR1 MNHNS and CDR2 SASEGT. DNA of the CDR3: TGTGCCAGCATTACAGACTATAATTCACCCCTCCACTTT. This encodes CASITDYNSPLHF.